This T cell receptor beta chain was sequenced in a study of T-cell memory formation after mild COVID-19. Broader study findings: CD4+ contracting clones lay mainly in CM and EM, CD8+ ones in EMRA. Whether second-wave clones peaking at day 37 were SARS-CoV-2 specific went unconfirmed. Among clones contracting day 15 to 85, CD4/CD8 was balanced, whereas later expanders leaned CD4+.

From germline, CDR1 is SGHKS and CDR2 YYEKEE (reference sequence). This CDR3 has 15 amino acids. With V trimmed by 4 bases and J by 6 bases, 7 bases remained unmatched. 5'RACE with constant-segment primers yielded barcoded, UMI-tagged TCR alpha and TCR beta cDNA libraries. TCRdb fed the 5' RACE reads into MiXCR, producing one record per CDR3 protein. There are roughly 610,000 distinct CDR3 sequences in the sample; around 15% occur only once, and around 8.1% lies in the top ten. About this clonotype itself: Its antigen is as yet unknown.

This clonotype originated in an adult woman who had mild COVID-19 (a few samples of this study predate the infection). Cell type and time point are not known. Input material: PBMCs or a T cell subset sorted from them (not recorded which). The J gene is TRBJ1-5, the V gene TRBV5-5; 10 bases line up with TRBD1. The CDR3 DNA reads TGTGCCAGCAGCGTGGACAGGGGGGGGATTCAGCCCCAGCATTTT. Its translation is CASSVDRGGIQPQHF.